This T cell receptor (beta chain) was recorded in a study of radiotherapy plus CTLA-4 blockade in lung cancer. About the study: Among enrolled patients, less than 20% responded and about 30% achieved disease control. Findings and limits, study-wide: Together with interferon-beta, which increased in serum after radiation, early dynamic changes in blood T cell clones were reportedly the best predictors of response. The study found tumor-derived TCR clones expanded in blood after radiotherapy plus ipilimumab.

As concerns this clone: The antigen remains undetermined.

TCRdb's table, derived via immunoSEQ multiplex PCR, lists solely in-frame clones and lacks some. The sample contains about 36,000 clones, more than 80% of which appear only once. Treatment of patients with chemo-refractory metastatic non-small-cell lung cancer consisted of focal radiation plus CTLA-4 blockade with ipilimumab. The CDR3 runs to 13 residues. Germline lookup yields CDR1 SQVTM and CDR2 ANQGSEA. The ends were cut back, 7 bases at V and 0 bases at J, with 13 bases in the middle. Sequencing was performed on peripheral blood, taken from a patient treated with radiotherapy plus ipilimumab. The receptor was derived from a human donor with non-small cell lung cancer who had stable disease on radiotherapy plus ipilimumab. This chain links TRBV29-1 with TRBJ2-7; D might be TRBD2 (5 bases). The CDR3 DNA reads as TGCAGCGCCTACGTAACTAGCTCCTACGAGCAGTACTTC. Translating it yields CSAYVTSSYEQYF.